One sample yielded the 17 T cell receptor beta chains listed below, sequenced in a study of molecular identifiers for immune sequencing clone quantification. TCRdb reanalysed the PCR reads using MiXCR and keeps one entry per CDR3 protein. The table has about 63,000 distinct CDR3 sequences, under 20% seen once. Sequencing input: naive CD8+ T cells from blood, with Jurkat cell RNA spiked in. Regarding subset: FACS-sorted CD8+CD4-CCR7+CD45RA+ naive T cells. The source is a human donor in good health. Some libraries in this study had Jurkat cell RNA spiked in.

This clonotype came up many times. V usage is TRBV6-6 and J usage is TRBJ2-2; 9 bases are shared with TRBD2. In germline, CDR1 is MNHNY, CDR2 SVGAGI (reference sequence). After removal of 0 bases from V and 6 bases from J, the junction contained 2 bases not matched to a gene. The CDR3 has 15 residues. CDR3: CASSYSAGGPGELFF. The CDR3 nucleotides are TGTGCCAGCAGTTACTCTGCGGGAGGGCCCGGGGAGCTGTTTTTT.

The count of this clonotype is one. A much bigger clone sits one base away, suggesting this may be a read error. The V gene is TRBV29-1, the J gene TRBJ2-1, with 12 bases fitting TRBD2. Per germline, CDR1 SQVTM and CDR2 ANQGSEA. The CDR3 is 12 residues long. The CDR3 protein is CSVAETSGSWIF. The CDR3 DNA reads TGCAGCGTTGCTGAGACTAGCGGGAGCTGGATCTTC.

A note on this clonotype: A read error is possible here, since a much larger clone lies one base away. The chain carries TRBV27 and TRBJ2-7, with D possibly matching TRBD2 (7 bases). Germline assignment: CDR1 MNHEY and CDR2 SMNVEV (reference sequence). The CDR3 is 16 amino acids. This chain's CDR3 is CAGSFLGRGGGYEQYF. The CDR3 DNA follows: TGTGCCGGCAGTTTTCTCGGAAGAGGGGGGGGCTACGAGCAGTACTTC.

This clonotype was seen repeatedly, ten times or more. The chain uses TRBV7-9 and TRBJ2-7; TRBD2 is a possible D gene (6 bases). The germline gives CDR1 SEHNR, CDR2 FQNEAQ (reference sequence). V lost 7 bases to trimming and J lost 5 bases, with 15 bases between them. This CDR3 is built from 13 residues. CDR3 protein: CASTPTSSHEQYF. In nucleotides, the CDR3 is TGTGCCAGCACCCCGACTAGTTCCCACGAGCAGTACTTC.

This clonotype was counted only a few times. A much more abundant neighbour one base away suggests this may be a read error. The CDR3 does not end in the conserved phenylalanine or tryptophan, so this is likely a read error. The CDR3 sequence: CASSHLKLAGYEQYY. In DNA form, the CDR3 reads TGCGCCAGCAGCCACCTCAAACTAGCGGGCTACGAGCAGTACTAC. The rearrangement uses TRBV4-1 and TRBJ2-7; TRBD2 agrees at 9 bases. The CDR3 contains 15 residues. Germline V CDR1 and CDR2: MGHRA, YSYEKL. V lost 3 bases and J lost 3; bases outside the gene matches: 6.

The CDR3, as DNA: TGTGCCAGCAGCCAAACTGCGAGGATATACAATGAGCAGTTCTTC. This codes for CASSQTARIYNEQFF. The V call is TRBV3-1, the J call TRBJ2-1, with D unclear. Germline V CDR1 and CDR2: LGHDT, YNNKEL (reference sequence). The V and J ends lost 2 bases and 4 bases respectively, with 12 bases between them. The length of the CDR3 is 15 residues.

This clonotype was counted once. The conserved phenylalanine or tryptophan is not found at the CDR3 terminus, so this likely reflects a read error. The CDR3 DNA reads as TGTGCCAGCAGCTTAGATAGGTTCAGGGCTAACTATGGCTACACCTCC. Encoded protein: CASSLDRFRANYGYTS. The chain employs TRBV7-9 and TRBJ1-2; D may be TRBD1 (5 bases). V lost 1 base and J 0 bases, leaving 12 bases between the germline ends. This CDR3 comprises 16 residues. Per the germline V gene, CDR1 is SEHNR and CDR2 is FQNEAQ (reference sequence).

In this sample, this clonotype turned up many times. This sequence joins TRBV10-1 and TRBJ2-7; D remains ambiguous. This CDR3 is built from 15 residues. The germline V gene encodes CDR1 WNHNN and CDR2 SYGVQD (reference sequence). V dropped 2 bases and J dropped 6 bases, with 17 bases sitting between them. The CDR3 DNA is TGCGCCAGCAGTGAGGCGGTGGTCCCGGCCTCCGAGCAGTACTTC. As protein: CASSEAVVPASEQYF.

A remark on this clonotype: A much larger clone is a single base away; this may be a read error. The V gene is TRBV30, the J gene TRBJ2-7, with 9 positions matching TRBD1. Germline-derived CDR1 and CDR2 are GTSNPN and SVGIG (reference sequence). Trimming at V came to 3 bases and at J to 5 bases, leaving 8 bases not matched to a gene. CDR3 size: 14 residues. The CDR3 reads CAWSLGQGMDEQYF. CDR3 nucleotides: TGTGCCTGGAGCTTGGGACAGGGAATGGACGAGCAGTACTTC.

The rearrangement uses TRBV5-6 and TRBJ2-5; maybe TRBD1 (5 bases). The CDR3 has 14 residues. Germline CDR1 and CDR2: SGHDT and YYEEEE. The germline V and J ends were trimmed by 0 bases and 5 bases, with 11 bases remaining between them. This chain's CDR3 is CASSLVGAKETQYF. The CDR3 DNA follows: TGTGCCAGCAGCTTGGTTGGGGCGAAGGAGACCCAGTACTTC.

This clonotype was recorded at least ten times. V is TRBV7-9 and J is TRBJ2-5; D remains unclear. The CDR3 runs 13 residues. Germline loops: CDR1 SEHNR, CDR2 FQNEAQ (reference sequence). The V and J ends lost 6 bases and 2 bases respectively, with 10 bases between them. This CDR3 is CASRRVLQETQYF. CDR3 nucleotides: TGTGCCAGCAGAAGGGTTCTACAAGAGACCCAGTACTTC.

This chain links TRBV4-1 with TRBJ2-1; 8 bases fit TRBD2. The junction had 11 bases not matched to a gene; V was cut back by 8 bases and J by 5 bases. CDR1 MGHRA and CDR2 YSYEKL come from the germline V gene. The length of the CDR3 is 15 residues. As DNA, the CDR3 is TGCGCCAGCCGGGGGGGCGTGACAGGAGACAATGAGCAGTTCTTC. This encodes CASRGGVTGDNEQFF.

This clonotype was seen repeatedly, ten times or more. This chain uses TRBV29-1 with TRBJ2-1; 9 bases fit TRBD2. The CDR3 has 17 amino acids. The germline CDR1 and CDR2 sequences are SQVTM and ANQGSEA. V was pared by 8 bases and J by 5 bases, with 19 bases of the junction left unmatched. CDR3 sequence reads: CSTWGDGSGSRHNEQFF. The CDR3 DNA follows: TGCAGCACCTGGGGGGATGGTAGCGGGAGTCGACACAATGAGCAGTTCTTC.

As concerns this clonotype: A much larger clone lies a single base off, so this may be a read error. CDR3 region: CASRPQVEETQCF. The DNA of the CDR3 is TGTGCCAGCAGGCCCCAGGTAGAAGAGACCCAGTGCTTC. This chain links TRBV28 with TRBJ2-5, with unresolved D. Per the germline V gene, CDR1 is MDHEN and CDR2 is SYDVKM. This CDR3 is built from 13 residues.

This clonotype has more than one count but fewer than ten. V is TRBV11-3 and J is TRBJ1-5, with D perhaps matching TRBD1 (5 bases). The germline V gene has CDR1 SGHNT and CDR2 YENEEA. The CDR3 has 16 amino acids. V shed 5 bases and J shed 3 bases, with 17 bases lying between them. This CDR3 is CASSPPDSLTNQPQHF. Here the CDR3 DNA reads TGTGCCAGCAGCCCCCCCGACAGCTTAACCAATCAGCCCCAGCATTTT.

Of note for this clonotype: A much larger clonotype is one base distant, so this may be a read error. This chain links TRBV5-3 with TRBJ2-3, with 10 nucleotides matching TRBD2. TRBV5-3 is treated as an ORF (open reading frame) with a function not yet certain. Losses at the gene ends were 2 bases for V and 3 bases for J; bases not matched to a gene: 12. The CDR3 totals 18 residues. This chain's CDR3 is CARSLLAGRPLRTDTQYF. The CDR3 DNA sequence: TGTGCCAGAAGCTTACTAGCGGGACGACCCCTTCGGACAGATACGCAGTATTTT.

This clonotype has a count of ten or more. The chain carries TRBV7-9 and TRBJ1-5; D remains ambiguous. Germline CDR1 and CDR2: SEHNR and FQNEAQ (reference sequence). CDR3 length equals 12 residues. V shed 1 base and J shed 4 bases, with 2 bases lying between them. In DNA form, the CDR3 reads TGTGCCAGCAGCTTAGGGAATCAGCCCCAGCATTTT. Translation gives CASSLGNQPQHF.